Sequencing of this TCR beta chain was carried out in a study of cytomegalovirus exposure and HLA in healthy donors. General study results and limits: Later work found most CMV-associated TCR beta chains apparently HLA-restricted. A further, later analysis showed that HLA-associated TCR beta chains (compared with equally common others) were more clonally expanded.

Details on this clone: What it binds is unknown.

Both 60 Vbeta primers and 13 Jbeta primers went into the PCR. Only in-frame clones appear in the TCRdb table, and some are missing; sequencing was by immunoSEQ multiplex PCR. Seen here are around 150,000 clones, about 74% observed once, and the top ten hold approximately 2%. Trimming removed 3 bases from V and 3 bases from J; junction bases left unmatched: 5. Germline lookup yields CDR1 LNHNV and CDR2 YYDKDF (reference sequence). The CDR3 sequence is 14 residues long. This chain links TRBV15 with TRBJ2-7; 7 nucleotides agree with TRBD2. Source material: PBMCs. The origin of this receptor is a man aged 25 to 40 in good health and CMV-seronegative. The CDR3 spells CATSRRTGGYEQYF. The CDR3 DNA follows: TGTGCCACCAGCAGGAGGACGGGAGGCTACGAGCAGTACTTC.